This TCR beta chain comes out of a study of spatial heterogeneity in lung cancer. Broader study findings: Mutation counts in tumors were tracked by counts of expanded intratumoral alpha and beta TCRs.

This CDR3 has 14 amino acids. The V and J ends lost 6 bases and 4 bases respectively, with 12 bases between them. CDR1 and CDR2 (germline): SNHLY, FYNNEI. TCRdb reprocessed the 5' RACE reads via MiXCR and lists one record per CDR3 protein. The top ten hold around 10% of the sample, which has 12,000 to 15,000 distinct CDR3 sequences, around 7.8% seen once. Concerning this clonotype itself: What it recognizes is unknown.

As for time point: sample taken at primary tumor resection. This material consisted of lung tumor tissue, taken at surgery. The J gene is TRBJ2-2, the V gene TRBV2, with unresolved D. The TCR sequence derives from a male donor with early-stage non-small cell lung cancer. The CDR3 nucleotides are TGTGCCAGCAGGTGGAAGGTCGGCACCGGGGAGCTGTTTTTT. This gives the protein CASRWKVGTGELFF.